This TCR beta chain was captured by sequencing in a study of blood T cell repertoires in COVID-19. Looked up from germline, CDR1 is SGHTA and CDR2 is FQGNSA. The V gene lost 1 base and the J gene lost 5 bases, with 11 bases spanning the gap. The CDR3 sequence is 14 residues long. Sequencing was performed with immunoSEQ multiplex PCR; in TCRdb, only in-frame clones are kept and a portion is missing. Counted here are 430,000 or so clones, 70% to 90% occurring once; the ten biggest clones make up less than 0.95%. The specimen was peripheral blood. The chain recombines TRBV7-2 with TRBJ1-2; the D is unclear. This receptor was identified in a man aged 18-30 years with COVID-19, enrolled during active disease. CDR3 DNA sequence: TGTGCCAGCAGCTTAGGCGTGACGGGTTATGGCTACACCTTC. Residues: CASSLGVTGYGYTF.